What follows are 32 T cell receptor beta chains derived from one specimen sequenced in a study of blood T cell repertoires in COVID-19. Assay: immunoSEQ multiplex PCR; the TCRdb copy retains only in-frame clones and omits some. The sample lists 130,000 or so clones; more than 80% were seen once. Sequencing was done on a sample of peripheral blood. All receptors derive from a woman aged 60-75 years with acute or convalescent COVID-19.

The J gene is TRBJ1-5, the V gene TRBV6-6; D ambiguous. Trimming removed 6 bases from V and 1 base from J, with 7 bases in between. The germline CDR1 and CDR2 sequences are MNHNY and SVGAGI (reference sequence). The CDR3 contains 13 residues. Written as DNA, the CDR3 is TGTGCCAGCAGGCCCCAGAGCAATCAGCCCCAGCATTTT. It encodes CASRPQSNQPQHF.

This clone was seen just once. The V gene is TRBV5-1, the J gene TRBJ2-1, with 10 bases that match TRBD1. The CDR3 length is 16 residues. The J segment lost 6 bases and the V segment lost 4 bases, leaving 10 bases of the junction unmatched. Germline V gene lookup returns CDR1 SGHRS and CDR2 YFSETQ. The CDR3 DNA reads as TGCGCCAGCAGCCCCCCCGGGACAGGGGTCCCCAATGAGCAGTTCTTC. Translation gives CASSPPGTGVPNEQFF. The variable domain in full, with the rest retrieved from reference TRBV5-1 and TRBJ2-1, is KAGVTQTPRYLIKTRGQQVTLSCSPISGHRSVSWYQQTPGQGLQFLFEYFSETQRNKGNFPGRFSGRQFSNSRSEMNVSTLELGDSALYLCASSPPGTGVPNEQFFGPGTRLTVL.

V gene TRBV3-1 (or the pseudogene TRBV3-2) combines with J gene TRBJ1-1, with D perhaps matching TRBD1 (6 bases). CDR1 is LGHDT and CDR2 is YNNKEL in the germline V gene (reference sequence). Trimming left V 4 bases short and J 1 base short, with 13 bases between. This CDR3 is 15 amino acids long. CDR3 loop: CASSPGQPPNTEAFF. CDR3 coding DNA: TGTGCCAGCAGCCCTGGACAGCCCCCGAACACTGAAGCTTTCTTT.

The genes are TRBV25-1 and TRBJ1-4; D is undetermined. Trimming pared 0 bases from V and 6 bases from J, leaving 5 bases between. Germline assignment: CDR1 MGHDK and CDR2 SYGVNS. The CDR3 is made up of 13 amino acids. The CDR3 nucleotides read TGTGCCAGCAGTGAATATCCGGATGAAAAACTGTTTTTT. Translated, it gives CASSEYPDEKLFF.

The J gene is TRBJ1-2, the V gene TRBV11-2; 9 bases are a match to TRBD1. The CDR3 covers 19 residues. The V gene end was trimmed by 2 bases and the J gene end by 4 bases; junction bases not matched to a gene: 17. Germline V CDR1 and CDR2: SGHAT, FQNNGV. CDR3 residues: CASSLPPGQGGLTRYGYTF. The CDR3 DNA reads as TGTGCCAGCAGCTTACCTCCGGGACAGGGAGGACTGACTCGCTATGGCTACACCTTC.

As DNA, the CDR3 is TGCGCCAGCAGCTTGGGCCAGGAATTCTATGGCTACACCTTC. This codes for CASSLGQEFYGYTF. This sequence joins TRBV5-1 and TRBJ1-2; D remains ambiguous. The CDR3 runs to 14 residues. Per germline, CDR1 SGHRS and CDR2 YFSETQ. V lost 0 bases, J lost 4 bases, and 10 bases lay in between.

CDR3 region: CASSYSGRAGEKLFF. The CDR3 coding sequence is TGTGCCAGCAGTTACTCGGGCAGGGCTGGGGAAAAACTGTTTTTT. V is TRBV6-5 and J is TRBJ1-4; tentative D call: TRBD1 (5 bases). CDR3 length: 15 amino acids. CDR1 is MNHEY, CDR2 SVGAGI, per germline. Trimming took 0 bases from V and 8 from J, leaving 13 bases between them.

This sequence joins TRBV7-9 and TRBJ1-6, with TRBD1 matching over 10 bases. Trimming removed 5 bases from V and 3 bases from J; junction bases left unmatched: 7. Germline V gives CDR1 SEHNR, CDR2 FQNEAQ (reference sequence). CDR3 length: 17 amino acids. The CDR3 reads CASSTWTGGYYNSPLHF. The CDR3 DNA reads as TGTGCCAGCAGCACGTGGACAGGGGGATACTATAATTCACCCCTCCACTTT.

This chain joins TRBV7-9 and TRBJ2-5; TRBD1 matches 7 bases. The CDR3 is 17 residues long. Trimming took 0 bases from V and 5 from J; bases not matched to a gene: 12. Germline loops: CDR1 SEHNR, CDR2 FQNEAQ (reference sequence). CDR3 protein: CASSLAPFDRAGETQYF. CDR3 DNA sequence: TGTGCCAGCAGCTTAGCTCCATTCGACAGGGCAGGGGAGACCCAGTACTTC. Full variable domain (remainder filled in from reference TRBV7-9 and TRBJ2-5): DTGVSQNPRHKITKRGQNVTFRCDPISEHNRLYWYRQTLGQGPEFLTYFQNEAQLEKSRLLSDRFSAERPKGSFSTLEIQRTEQGDSAMYLCASSLAPFDRAGETQYFGPGTRLLVL.

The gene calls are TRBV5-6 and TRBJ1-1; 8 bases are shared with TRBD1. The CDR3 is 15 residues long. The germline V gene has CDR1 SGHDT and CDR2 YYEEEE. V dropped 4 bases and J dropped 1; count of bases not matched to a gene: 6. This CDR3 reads CASSQPDRANTEAFF. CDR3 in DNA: TGTGCCAGCAGCCAACCGGACAGGGCGAACACTGAAGCTTTCTTT. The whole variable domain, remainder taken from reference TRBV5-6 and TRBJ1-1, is DAGVTQSPTHLIKTRGQQVTLRCSPKSGHDTVSWYQQALGQGPQFIFQYYEEEERQRGNFPDRFSGHQFPNYSSELNVNALLLGDSALYLCASSQPDRANTEAFFGQGTRLTVV.

CDR3 protein: CASTISGVPRETQYF. In DNA, the CDR3 is TGTGCCAGCACGATTAGCGGGGTTCCGAGGGAGACCCAGTACTTC. The rearrangement uses TRBV2 and TRBJ2-5; 8 bases fit TRBD2. From germline, CDR1 is SNHLY and CDR2 FYNNEI. V gave up 7 bases and J gave up 5 bases; unmatched junction bases: 12. The CDR3 covers 15 residues.

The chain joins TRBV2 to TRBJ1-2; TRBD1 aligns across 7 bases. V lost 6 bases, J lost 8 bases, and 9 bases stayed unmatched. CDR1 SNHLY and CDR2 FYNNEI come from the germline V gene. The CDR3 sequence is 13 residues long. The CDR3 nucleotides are TGTGCCAGCAGAGTCGAGGGGGCGCCCGGCTACACCTTC. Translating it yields CASRVEGAPGYTF. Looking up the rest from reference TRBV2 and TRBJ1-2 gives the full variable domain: EPEVTQTPSHQVTQMGQEVILRCVPISNHLYFYWYRQILGQKVEFLVSFYNNEISEKSEIFDDQFSVERPDGSNFTLKIRSTKLEDSAMYFCASRVEGAPGYTFGSGTRLTVV.

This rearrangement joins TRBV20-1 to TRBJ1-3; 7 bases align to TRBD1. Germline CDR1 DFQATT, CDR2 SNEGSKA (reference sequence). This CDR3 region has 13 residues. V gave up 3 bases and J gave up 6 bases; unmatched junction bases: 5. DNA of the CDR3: TGCAGTGCTAGTGGGACAGTGGTAAACACCATATATTTT. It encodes CSASGTVVNTIYF.

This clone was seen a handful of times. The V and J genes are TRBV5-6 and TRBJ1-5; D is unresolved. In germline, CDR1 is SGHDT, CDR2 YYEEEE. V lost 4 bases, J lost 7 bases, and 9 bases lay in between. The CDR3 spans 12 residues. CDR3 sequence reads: CASSGRGQPQHF. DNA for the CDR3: TGTGCCAGCAGCGGCCGGGGACAGCCCCAGCATTTT.

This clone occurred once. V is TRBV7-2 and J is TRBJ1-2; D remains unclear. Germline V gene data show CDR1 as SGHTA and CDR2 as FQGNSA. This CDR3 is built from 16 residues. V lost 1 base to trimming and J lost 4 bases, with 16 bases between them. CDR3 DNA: TGTGCCAGCAGCTTAGTTGGCGGTGGGGAGACCTATGGCTACACCTTC. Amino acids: CASSLVGGGETYGYTF.

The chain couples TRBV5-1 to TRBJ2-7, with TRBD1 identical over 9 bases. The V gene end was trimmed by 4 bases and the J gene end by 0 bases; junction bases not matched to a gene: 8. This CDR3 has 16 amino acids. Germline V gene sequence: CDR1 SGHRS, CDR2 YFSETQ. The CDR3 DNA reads TGCGCCAGCAGCCCCTTAATGGGACAGGGCTCCTACGAGCAGTACTTC. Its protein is CASSPLMGQGSYEQYF.

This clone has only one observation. The DNA for the CDR3 is TGTGCCAGCAGCCCGCAAGGGGGAAGGGGAACGGATACGCAGTATTTT. Its translation is CASSPQGGRGTDTQYF. The chain combines TRBV5-4 with TRBJ2-3, with D possibly being TRBD1 (6 bases). The CDR3 contains 16 residues. Germline CDR1 reads SGHNT; CDR2 reads YYREEE (reference sequence). Trimming cost V 4 bases and J 6 bases, with 21 bases left between them.

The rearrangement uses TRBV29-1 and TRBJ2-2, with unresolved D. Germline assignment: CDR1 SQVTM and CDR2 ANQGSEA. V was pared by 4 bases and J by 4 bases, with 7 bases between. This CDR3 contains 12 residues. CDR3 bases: TGCAGCGTTGGTGAGAGCACCGGGGAGCTGTTTTTT. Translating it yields CSVGESTGELFF.

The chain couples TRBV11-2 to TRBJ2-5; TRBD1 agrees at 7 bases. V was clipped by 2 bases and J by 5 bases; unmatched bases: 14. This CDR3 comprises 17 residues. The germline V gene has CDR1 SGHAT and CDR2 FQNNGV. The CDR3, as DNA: TGTGCCAGCAGCTTAATCAGGACAGGAGGAACTAGGGAGACCCAGTACTTC. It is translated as CASSLIRTGGTRETQYF.

The CDR3 loop is CSVSTQGPEGYTF. CDR3 coding DNA: TGCAGCGTCTCGACCCAGGGTCCGGAAGGCTACACCTTC. The V call is TRBV29-1, the J call TRBJ1-2; tentatively, D is TRBD1 (5 bases). Deletions cut 6 bases from V and 8 bases from J, with 19 bases between. This CDR3 contains 13 residues. CDR1 and CDR2 from the germline V gene are SQVTM and ANQGSEA.

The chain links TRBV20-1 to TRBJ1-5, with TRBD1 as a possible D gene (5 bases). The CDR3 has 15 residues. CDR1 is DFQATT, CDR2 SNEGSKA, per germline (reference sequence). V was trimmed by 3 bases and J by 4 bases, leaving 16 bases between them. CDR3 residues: CSASKEQARNQPQHF. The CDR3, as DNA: TGCAGTGCTAGTAAGGAACAGGCAAGGAATCAGCCCCAGCATTTT.

CDR3 nucleotides: TGTGCCAGTAGTATAGGAGAAGGGGTAACTCAGCCCCAGCATTTT. This translates into CASSIGEGVTQPQHF. This sequence joins TRBV19 and TRBJ1-5; possible D gene TRBD1, 5 bases. The germline V gene has CDR1 LNHDA and CDR2 SQIVND (reference sequence). The CDR3 is 15 residues long. V was pared by 1 base and J by 6 bases, with 13 bases between.

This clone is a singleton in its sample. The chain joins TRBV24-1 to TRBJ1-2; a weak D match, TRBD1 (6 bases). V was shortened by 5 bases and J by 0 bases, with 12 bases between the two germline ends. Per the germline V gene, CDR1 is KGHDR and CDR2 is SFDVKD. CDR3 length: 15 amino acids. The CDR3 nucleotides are TGTGCCACCAGTGCGGGACACCGCTCTAACTATGGCTACACCTTC. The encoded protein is CATSAGHRSNYGYTF.

CDR3 nucleotide sequence: TGTGCCAGCAGTTCATTCTCCGGGAGGAAGGGGAATGAAAAACTGTTTTTT. Protein product: CASSSFSGRKGNEKLFF. This sequence joins TRBV27 and TRBJ1-4; D is perhaps TRBD1 (5 bases). The V and J ends lost 4 bases and 5 bases respectively, with 20 bases between them. Germline V gene data show CDR1 as MNHEY and CDR2 as SMNVEV (reference sequence). The CDR3 extends over 17 amino acids.

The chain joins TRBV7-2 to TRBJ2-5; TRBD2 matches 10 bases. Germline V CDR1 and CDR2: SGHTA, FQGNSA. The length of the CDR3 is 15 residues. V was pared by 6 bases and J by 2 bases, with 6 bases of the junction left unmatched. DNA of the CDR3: TGTGCCAGCAGAAGGACTAGCGGTGCTCAAGAGACCCAGTACTTC. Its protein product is CASRRTSGAQETQYF.

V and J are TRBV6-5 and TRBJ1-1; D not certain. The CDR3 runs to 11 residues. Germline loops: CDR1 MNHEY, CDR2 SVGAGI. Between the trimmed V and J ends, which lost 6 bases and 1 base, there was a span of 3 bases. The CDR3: CASRRNTEAFF. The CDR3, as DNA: TGTGCCAGCAGGAGGAACACTGAAGCTTTCTTT.

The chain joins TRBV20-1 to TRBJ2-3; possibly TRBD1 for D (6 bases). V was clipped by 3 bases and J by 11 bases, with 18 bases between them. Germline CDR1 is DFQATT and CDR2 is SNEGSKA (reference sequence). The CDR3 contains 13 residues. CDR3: CSASTGGSYGQYF. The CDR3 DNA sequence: TGCAGTGCTAGTACTGGGGGCTCGTATGGGCAGTATTTT.

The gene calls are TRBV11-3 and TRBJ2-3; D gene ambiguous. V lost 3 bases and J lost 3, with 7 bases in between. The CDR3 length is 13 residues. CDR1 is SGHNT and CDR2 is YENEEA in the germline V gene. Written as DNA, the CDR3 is TGTGCCAGCAGCTTTTCTCAGACAGATACGCAGTATTTT. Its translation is CASSFSQTDTQYF.

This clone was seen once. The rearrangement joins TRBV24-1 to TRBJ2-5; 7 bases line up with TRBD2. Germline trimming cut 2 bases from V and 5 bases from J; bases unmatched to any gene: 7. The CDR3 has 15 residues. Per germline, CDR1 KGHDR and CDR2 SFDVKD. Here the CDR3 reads CATSDWGGTEETQYF. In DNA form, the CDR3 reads TGTGCCACCAGTGATTGGGGAGGGACCGAGGAGACCCAGTACTTC.

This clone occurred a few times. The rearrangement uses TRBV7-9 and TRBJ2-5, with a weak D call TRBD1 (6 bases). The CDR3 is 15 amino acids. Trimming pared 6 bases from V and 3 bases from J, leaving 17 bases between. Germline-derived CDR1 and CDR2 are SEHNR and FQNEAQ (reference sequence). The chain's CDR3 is CASSPQGVDEETQYF. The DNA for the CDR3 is TGTGCCAGCAGTCCACAGGGAGTGGATGAAGAGACCCAGTACTTC.

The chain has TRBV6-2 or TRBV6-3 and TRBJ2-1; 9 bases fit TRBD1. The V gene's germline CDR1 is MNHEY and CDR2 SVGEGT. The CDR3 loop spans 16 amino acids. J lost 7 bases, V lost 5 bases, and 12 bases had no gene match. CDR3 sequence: CASSTPGTGNRNEQFF. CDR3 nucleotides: TGTGCCAGCAGTACCCCCGGGACAGGGAATCGGAATGAGCAGTTCTTC.

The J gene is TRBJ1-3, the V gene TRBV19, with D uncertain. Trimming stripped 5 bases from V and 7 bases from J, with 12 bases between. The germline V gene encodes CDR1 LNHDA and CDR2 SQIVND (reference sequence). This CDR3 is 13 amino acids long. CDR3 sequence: CASSVGSGNTIYF. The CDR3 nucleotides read TGTGCCAGTAGTGTAGGCAGCGGGAACACCATATATTTT.